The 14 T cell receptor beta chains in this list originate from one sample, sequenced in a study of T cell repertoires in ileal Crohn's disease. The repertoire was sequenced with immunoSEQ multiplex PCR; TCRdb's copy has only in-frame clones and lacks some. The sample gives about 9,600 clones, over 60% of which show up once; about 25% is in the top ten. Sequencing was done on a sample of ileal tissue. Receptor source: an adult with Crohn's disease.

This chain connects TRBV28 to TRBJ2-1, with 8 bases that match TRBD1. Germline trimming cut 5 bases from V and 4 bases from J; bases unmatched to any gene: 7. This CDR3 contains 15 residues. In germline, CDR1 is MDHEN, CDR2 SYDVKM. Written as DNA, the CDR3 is TGTGCCAGCAGTATCAGACAGGGGACGTACAATGAGCAGTTCTTC. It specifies CASSIRQGTYNEQFF.

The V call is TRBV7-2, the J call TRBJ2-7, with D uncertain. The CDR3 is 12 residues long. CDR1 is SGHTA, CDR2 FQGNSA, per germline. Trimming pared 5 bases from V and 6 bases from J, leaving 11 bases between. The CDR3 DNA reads TGTGCCAGCAGCCCTAGAGGCGGCGAGCAGTACTTC. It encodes CASSPRGGEQYF.

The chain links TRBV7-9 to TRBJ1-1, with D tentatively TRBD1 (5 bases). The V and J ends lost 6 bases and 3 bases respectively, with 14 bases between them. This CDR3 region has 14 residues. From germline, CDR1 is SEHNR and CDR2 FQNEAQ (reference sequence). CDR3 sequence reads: CASRVPGKDTEAFF. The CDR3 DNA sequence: TGTGCCAGCAGGGTTCCAGGGAAGGACACTGAAGCTTTCTTT.

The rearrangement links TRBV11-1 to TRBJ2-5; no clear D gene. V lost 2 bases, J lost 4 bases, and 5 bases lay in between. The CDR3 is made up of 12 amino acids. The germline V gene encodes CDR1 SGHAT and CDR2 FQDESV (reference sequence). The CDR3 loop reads CASSLSSETQYF. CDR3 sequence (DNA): TGTGCCAGCAGCTTATCTTCAGAGACCCAGTACTTC.

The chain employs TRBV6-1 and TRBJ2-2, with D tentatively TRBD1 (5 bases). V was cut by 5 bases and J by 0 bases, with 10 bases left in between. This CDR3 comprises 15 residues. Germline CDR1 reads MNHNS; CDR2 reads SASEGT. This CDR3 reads CASSTRAANTGELFF. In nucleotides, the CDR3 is TGTGCCAGCAGTACCAGGGCCGCGAACACCGGGGAGCTGTTTTTT.

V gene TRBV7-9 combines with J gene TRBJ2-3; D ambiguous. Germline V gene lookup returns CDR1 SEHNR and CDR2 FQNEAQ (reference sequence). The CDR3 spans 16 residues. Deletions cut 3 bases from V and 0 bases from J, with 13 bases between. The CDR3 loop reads CASSFLFGSSTDTQYF. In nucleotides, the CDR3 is TGTGCCAGCAGCTTCCTATTCGGGTCTAGCACAGATACGCAGTATTTT.

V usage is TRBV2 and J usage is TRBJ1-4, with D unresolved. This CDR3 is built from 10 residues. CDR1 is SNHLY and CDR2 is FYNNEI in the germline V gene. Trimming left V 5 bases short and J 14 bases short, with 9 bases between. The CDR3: CASSSRTLFF. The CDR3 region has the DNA TGTGCCAGCAGTTCTCGAACTCTGTTTTTT.

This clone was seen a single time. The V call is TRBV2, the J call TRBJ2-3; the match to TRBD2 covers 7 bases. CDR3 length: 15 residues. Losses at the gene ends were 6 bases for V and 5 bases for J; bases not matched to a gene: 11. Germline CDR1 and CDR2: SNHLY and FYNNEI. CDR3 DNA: TGTGCCAGCAGCTCTAGCGGCTCTGGGGGAGATACGCAGTATTTT. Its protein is CASSSSGSGGDTQYF. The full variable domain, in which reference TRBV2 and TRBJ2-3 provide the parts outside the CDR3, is EPEVTQTPSHQVTQMGQEVILRCVPISNHLYFYWYRQILGQKVEFLVSFYNNEISEKSEIFDDQFSVERPDGSNFTLKIRSTKLEDSAMYFCASSSSGSGGDTQYFGPGTRLTVL.

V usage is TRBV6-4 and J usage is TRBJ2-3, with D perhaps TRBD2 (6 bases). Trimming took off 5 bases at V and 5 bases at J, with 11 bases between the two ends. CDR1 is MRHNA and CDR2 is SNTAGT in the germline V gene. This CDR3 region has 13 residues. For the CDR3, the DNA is TGTGCCAGCAGTAACGGGGGTAAAGATACGCAGTATTTT. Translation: CASSNGGKDTQYF.

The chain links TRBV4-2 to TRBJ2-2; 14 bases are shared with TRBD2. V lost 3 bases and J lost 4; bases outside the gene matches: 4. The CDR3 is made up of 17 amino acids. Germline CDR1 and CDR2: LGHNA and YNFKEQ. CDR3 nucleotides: TGTGCCAGCAGCCACGGACTAGCGGGGGGTGGCACCGGGGAGCTGTTTTTT. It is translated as CASSHGLAGGGTGELFF.

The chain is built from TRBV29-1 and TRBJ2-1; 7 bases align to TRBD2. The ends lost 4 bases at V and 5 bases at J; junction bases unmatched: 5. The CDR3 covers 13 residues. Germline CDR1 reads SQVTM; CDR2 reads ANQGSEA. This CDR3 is CSVGLAADNEQFF. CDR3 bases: TGCAGCGTTGGGCTAGCGGCTGACAATGAGCAGTTCTTC.

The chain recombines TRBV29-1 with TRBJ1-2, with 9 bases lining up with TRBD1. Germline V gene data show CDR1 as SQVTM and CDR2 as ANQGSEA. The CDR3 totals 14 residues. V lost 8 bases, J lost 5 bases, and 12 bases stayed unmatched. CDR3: CSIERTGDQYGYTF. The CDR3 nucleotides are TGCAGCATAGAGAGGACAGGGGACCAGTATGGCTACACCTTC.

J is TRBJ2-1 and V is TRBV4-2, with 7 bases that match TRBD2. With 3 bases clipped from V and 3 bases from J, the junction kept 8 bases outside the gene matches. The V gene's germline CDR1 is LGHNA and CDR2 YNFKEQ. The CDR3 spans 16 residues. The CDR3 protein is CASSQHLAEDYNEQFF. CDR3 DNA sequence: TGTGCCAGCAGCCAGCACCTAGCGGAAGACTACAATGAGCAGTTCTTC.

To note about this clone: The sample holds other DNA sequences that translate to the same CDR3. CDR3 in DNA: TGTGCCTGGAGTGTTCTGAGTTACGAGCAGTACTTC. This translates into CAWSVLSYEQYF. The chain uses TRBV30 and TRBJ2-7; D is unresolved. The germline V and J ends were trimmed by 0 bases and 4 bases, with 7 bases remaining between them. The CDR3 runs 12 residues. Germline V gives CDR1 GTSNPN, CDR2 SVGIG (reference sequence).